These 21 T cell receptor beta chains came from one sample sequenced in a study of shared clonotypes between healthy human individuals. CD8 cells regarded as naive lacked CD45RO, were positively chosen for CCR7, and omitted terminally differentiated effector memory CD45RA+ cells. Repertoires were generated with immunoSEQ multiplex PCR, while TCRdb's copy carries only in-frame clones and drops some. The sample lists hundreds of thousands of clones; roughly 95% were seen once. The sample taken for sequencing was naive CD8+ T cells sorted from blood. The receptors here all came from a woman in her twenties or thirties in good health.

This chain uses TRBV7-7 with TRBJ2-5; D possibly matches TRBD1 or TRBD2 (5 bases each). Trimming took off 5 bases at V and 5 bases at J, with 18 bases between the two ends. The CDR3 has 15 amino acids. Germline V gives CDR1 SSHAT, CDR2 FNYEAQ (reference sequence). DNA for the CDR3: TGTGCCAGCAGCACAAGGGACGGTCATTGGGAGACCCAGTACTTC. The encoded protein is CASSTRDGHWETQYF.

The V call is TRBV13, the J call TRBJ2-1; tentative D call: TRBD1 (6 bases). V was pared by 5 bases and J by 8 bases, with 16 bases between. The CDR3 sequence is 14 residues long. Germline CDR1 PRHDT, CDR2 FYEKMQ (reference sequence). The CDR3 region has the DNA TGTGCCAGCAGCCCCGAGGGGGTGGGCTATGAGCAGTTCTTC. Translation: CASSPEGVGYEQFF.

The chain links TRBV10-3 to TRBJ2-2, with 14 bases matching TRBD2. The CDR3 loop spans 19 amino acids. V was clipped by 2 bases and J by 3 bases; unmatched bases: 8. The germline CDR1 and CDR2 sequences are ENHRY and SYGVKD. The CDR3 sequence is CAISEAGLAGGRDTGELFF. The DNA of the CDR3 is TGTGCCATCAGTGAGGCCGGACTAGCGGGAGGTCGGGACACCGGGGAGCTGTTTTTT.

The V call is TRBV7-9, the J call TRBJ2-1; 7 bases are shared with TRBD1. Per germline, CDR1 SEHNR and CDR2 FQNEAQ (reference sequence). CDR3 length equals 15 residues. J gave up 5 bases and V 1 base, and 5 bases lay outside the gene matches. CDR3 residues: CASSLGQGLDNEQFF. CDR3 coding DNA: TGTGCCAGCAGCTTAGGACAGGGTCTCGACAATGAGCAGTTCTTC.

J is TRBJ2-7 and V is TRBV27; 12 bases fit TRBD1. V dropped 2 bases and J dropped 2; count of bases not matched to a gene: 19. CDR1 is MNHEY and CDR2 is SMNVEV in the germline V gene (reference sequence). There are 21 residues in the CDR3. CDR3 DNA: TGTGCCAGCAGTTTACCGGTGCGAACTTCCGGGACAGGGGGCTTCACCTACGAGCAGTACTTC. Residues: CASSLPVRTSGTGGFTYEQYF.

CDR3 amino acids: CASRSSSATTDTQYF. The CDR3, as DNA: TGTGCCAGTAGATCTTCTAGCGCTACCACAGATACGCAGTATTTT. The V gene is TRBV19, the J gene TRBJ2-3; a weak D match, TRBD2 (6 bases). The CDR3 loop spans 15 amino acids. Between the trimmed V and J ends, which lost 6 bases and 2 bases, there was a span of 15 bases. The germline gives CDR1 LNHDA, CDR2 SQIVND (reference sequence). The complete variable domain, with remaining parts taken from reference TRBV19 and TRBJ2-3, reads DGGITQSPKYLFRKEGQNVTLSCEQNLNHDAMYWYRQDPGQGLRLIYYSQIVNDFQKGDIAEGYSVSREKKESFPLTVTSAQKNPTAFYLCASRSSSATTDTQYFGPGTRLTVL.

Comment on this clone: This sample also contains other DNA sequences that code for the same CDR3. V and J are TRBV11-3 and TRBJ2-3, with D tentatively TRBD2 (5 bases). Germline CDR1 reads SGHNT; CDR2 reads YENEEA. The CDR3 is 13 amino acids. The ends were cut back, 4 bases at V and 0 bases at J, with 5 bases in the middle. CDR3 protein: CASSSGSTDTQYF. CDR3 coding DNA: TGTGCCAGCAGCTCGGGAAGCACAGATACGCAGTATTTT.

The chain couples TRBV28 to TRBJ2-2; 7 bases are a match to TRBD1. The germline V gene has CDR1 MDHEN and CDR2 SYDVKM. This CDR3 region has 14 residues. V shed 5 bases and J 5 bases; nucleotides not matched to a gene: 5. In DNA form, the CDR3 reads TGTGCCAGCAGTCTCAGGGGGTGGACCGGGGAGCTGTTTTTT. It translates to CASSLRGWTGELFF. The variable domain in full, completed from reference TRBV28 and TRBJ2-2, reads DVKVTQSSRYLVKRTGEKVFLECVQDMDHENMFWYRQDPGLGLRLIYFSYDVKMKEKGDIPEGYSVSREKKERFSLILESASTNQTSMYLCASSLRGWTGELFFGEGSRLTVL.

This chain joins TRBV9 and TRBJ2-7; 7 bases align to TRBD2. This CDR3 has 15 residues. The germline V gene encodes CDR1 SGDLS and CDR2 YYNGEE. The J segment lost 5 bases and the V segment lost 4 bases, leaving 12 bases of the junction unmatched. The CDR3 reads CASSSSGNSPNEQYF. In nucleotides, the CDR3 is TGTGCCAGCAGCTCAAGCGGGAATAGTCCGAACGAGCAGTACTTC.

This chain connects TRBV27 to TRBJ2-1, with D perhaps TRBD2 (5 bases). V was shortened by 3 bases and J by 10 bases, with 13 bases between the two germline ends. The CDR3 extends over 13 amino acids. Germline V CDR1 and CDR2: MNHEY, SMNVEV (reference sequence). The DNA for the CDR3 is TGTGCCAGCAGTTTTGGAAGGACTGGGGAGCAGTTCTTC. Translation: CASSFGRTGEQFF.

The CDR3 DNA reads TGCGCCAGCAGTGACCCGGGACTAGCGGGAGGGATTAGGCGAGAGACCCAGTACTTC. Translation: CASSDPGLAGGIRRETQYF. The chain has TRBV10-2 and TRBJ2-5; 16 bases line up with TRBD2. CDR3 length: 19 amino acids. Looked up from germline, CDR1 is WSHSY and CDR2 is SAAADI. V dropped 3 bases and J dropped 4; count of bases not matched to a gene: 11.

The gene calls are TRBV5-8 and TRBJ2-1; 8 bases fit TRBD2. The CDR3 has 15 amino acids. Per the germline V gene, CDR1 is SGHTS and CDR2 is YDEGEE. V lost 1 base, J lost 4 bases, and 4 bases stayed unmatched. CDR3 residues: CASSLKLAGYNEQFF. Written as DNA, the CDR3 is TGTGCCAGCAGCTTGAAGTTAGCGGGGTACAATGAGCAGTTCTTC.

The rearrangement links TRBV19 to TRBJ2-3, with D unclear. The germline V gene has CDR1 LNHDA and CDR2 SQIVND (reference sequence). This CDR3 contains 12 residues. V was shortened by 3 bases and J by 0 bases, with 1 base between the two germline ends. The CDR3 protein is CASSISTDTQYF. For the CDR3, the DNA is TGTGCCAGTAGTATTAGCACAGATACGCAGTATTTT.

This chain connects TRBV27 to TRBJ2-1; 7 bases are shared with TRBD1. Germline V gene data show CDR1 as MNHEY and CDR2 as SMNVEV (reference sequence). The CDR3 totals 14 residues. The V and J ends lost 4 bases and 10 bases, in that order; junction bases with no gene match: 10. CDR3 bases: TGTGCCAGCAGTTACCTCGGGACAGCAGAAGAGCAGTTCTTC. It yields the protein CASSYLGTAEEQFF.

The chain links TRBV23-1 to TRBJ1-6; D unclear. TRBV23-1 is filed as an ORF, its function uncertain. Trimming cost V 2 bases and J 0 bases, with 11 bases left between them. The CDR3 has 17 amino acids. The CDR3 loop is CASSQPDTSSYNSPLHF. The CDR3 nucleotides read TGCGCCAGCAGTCAACCTGACACGAGCTCCTATAATTCACCCCTCCACTTT.

The genes are TRBV29-1 and TRBJ2-3; 9 nucleotides align to TRBD2. V was clipped by 4 bases and J by 1 base; unmatched bases: 6. This CDR3 has 15 residues. Per germline, CDR1 SQVTM and CDR2 ANQGSEA. DNA for the CDR3: TGCAGCGTTGTGGGTGAGCGGGAGGGCACAGATACGCAGTATTTT. Its translation is CSVVGEREGTDTQYF.

The chain couples TRBV18 to TRBJ2-3; D perhaps matches TRBD1 (5 bases). Per the germline V gene, CDR1 is KGHSH and CDR2 is LQKENI. Trimming shortened V by 3 bases and J by 2 bases, and 12 bases separated the two germline ends. The CDR3 covers 15 residues. CDR3 sequence (DNA): TGTGCCAGCTCACCGGACATAGGTGACACAGATACGCAGTATTTT. Its translation is CASSPDIGDTDTQYF.

The chain combines TRBV15 with TRBJ1-1; TRBD1 matches at 7 bases. V shed 4 bases, J shed 5 bases, and the junction held 16 bases outside the gene matches. This CDR3 contains 17 residues. Germline-derived CDR1 and CDR2 are LNHNV and YYDKDF (reference sequence). The CDR3 loop reads CATSKGQAGPEDTEAFF. In DNA form, the CDR3 reads TGTGCCACCAGCAAAGGACAGGCCGGTCCCGAGGATACTGAAGCTTTCTTT.

The J gene is TRBJ2-6, the V gene TRBV11-2; D call uncertain. The CDR3 consists of 13 residues. Trimming shortened V by 10 bases and J by 4 bases, and 11 bases separated the two germline ends. Germline assignment: CDR1 SGHAT and CDR2 FQNNGV. CDR3 sequence reads: CATRTAGANVLTF. CDR3 DNA sequence: TGTGCCACTCGGACCGCGGGGGCCAACGTCCTGACTTTC.

This chain joins TRBV5-4 and TRBJ1-5, with D hard to call. Germline V lookup: CDR1 SGHNT, CDR2 YYREEE (reference sequence). Between the trimmed V and J ends, which lost 1 base and 6 bases, there was a span of 11 bases. The CDR3 covers 14 residues. The CDR3 DNA sequence: TGTGCCAGCAGCTTGAAAGGTTCGCCTCAGCCCCAGCATTTT. Translating it yields CASSLKGSPQPQHF.

This chain connects TRBV6-1 to TRBJ2-7; D gene ambiguous. The CDR3 is 16 residues long. Germline V lookup: CDR1 MNHNS, CDR2 SASEGT. The V gene lost 1 base and the J gene lost 0 bases, with 13 bases spanning the gap. The CDR3 sequence is CASSEGQRDSSYEQYF. For the CDR3, the DNA is TGTGCCAGCAGTGAAGGCCAAAGAGATAGCTCCTACGAGCAGTACTTC.